The 5 T cell receptor beta chains below were found in one sample sequenced in a study of early T cells in non-severe SARS-CoV-2 infection. TCRdb reanalysed the 5' RACE reads using MiXCR and keeps one entry per CDR3 protein. The sample holds 45,000 to 60,000 distinct CDR3 sequences, roughly a tenth seen once. Sample: whole blood. The receptor source for this set is an adult who was a healthcare worker with PCR-confirmed SARS-CoV-2 infection or an uninfected control (not recorded which).

This clonotype occurred many times. CDR3 DNA sequence: TGTGCTAGTGGCCCTTCGTCGGACACTGAAGCTTTCTTT. Translating it yields CASGPSSDTEAFF. V usage is TRBV12-5 and J usage is TRBJ1-1; D not certain. This CDR3 region has 13 residues. CDR1 is LGHNT, CDR2 FRNRAP, per germline. Trimming cost V 6 bases and J 3 bases, with 11 bases left between them.

The V call is TRBV2, the J call TRBJ1-5; 7 bases align to TRBD1. The V gene's germline CDR1 is SNHLY and CDR2 FYNNEI. The ends lost 2 bases at V and 6 bases at J; junction bases unmatched: 10. The CDR3 runs to 16 residues. DNA of the CDR3: TGTGCCAGCAGTGAACTGAGAGGGGGCGCCGGTCAGCCCCAGCATTTT. Its translation is CASSELRGGAGQPQHF.

This clonotype was counted many times. This chain uses TRBV11-2 with TRBJ2-1, with a possible D match to TRBD1 (5 bases). CDR1 is SGHAT, CDR2 FQNNGV, per germline. V lost 4 bases and J 6 bases, leaving 13 bases between the germline ends. The CDR3 has 14 residues. The CDR3 nucleotides are TGTGCCAGCAGCTCATACAGGATACTCAATGAGCAGTTCTTC. As protein: CASSSYRILNEQFF.

The chain is built from TRBV5-1 and TRBJ2-5, with D perhaps matching TRBD1 or TRBD2 (5 bases each). Germline CDR1 reads SGHRS; CDR2 reads YFSETQ. Trimming removed 6 bases at V and 4 bases at J, with 13 bases between. This CDR3 has 13 amino acids. The CDR3 protein is CASTRGDGETQYF. The CDR3, as DNA: TGCGCCAGCACCCGGGGCGACGGAGAGACCCAGTACTTC.

V and J are TRBV14 and TRBJ2-1; D not certain. V was clipped by 5 bases and J by 8 bases, with 10 bases between them. CDR1 is SGHDN, CDR2 FVKESK, per germline. CDR3 size: 12 residues. CDR3 in DNA: TGTGCCAGCAGCGGGTTTACGGATGAGCAGTTCTTC. Translating it yields CASSGFTDEQFF.